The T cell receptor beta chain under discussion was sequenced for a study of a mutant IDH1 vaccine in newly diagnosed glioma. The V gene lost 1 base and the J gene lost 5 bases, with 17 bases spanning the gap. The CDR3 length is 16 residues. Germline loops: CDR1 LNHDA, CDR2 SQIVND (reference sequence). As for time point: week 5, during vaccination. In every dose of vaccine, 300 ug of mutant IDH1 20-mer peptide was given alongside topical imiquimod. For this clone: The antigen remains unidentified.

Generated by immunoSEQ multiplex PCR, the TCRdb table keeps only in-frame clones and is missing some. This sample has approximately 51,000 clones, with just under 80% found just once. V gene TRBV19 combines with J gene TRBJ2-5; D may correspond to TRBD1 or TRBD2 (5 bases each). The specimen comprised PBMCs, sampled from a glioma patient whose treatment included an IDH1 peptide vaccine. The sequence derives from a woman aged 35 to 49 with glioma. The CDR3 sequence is CASSIGGGPGWETQYF. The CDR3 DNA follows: TGTGCCAGTAGTATAGGTGGGGGTCCTGGGTGGGAGACCCAGTACTTC.